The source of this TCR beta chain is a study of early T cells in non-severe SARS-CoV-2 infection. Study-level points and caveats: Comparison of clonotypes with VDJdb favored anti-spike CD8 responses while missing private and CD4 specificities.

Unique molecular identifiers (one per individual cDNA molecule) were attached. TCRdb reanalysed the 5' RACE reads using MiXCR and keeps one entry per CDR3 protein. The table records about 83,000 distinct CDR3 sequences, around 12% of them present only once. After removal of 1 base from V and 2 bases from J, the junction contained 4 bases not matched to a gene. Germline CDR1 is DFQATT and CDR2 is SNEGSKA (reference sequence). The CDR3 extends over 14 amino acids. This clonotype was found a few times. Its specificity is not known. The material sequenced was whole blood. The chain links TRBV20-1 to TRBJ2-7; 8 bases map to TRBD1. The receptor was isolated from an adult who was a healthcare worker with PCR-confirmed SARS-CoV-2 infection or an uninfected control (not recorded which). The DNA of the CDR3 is TGCAGTGCTAGAGTCCGGGACAGGCCCTACGAGCAGTACTTC. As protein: CSARVRDRPYEQYF.